The subject of this entry is one TCR beta chain. Antigen specificity is unknown. This record comes from a study of PD-1 blockade in classical Hodgkin lymphoma. General study points: Causes of the repertoire differences remain undefined, possibly disease activity or prior therapy. It was among complete responders that baseline diversity resembled that of newly diagnosed patients.

Using immunoSEQ multiplex PCR, the repertoire was profiled, and TCRdb retains in-frame clones only, with some absent. The sample has approximately 61,000 clones, 70% to 90% seen once. As for time point: cycle 4 day 1 (C4D1), after five to seven weeks of nivolumab. Each patient experienced a relapse that followed autologous stem cell transplantation, and brentuximab vedotin exposure varied. Best responses fell into complete response, partial response or progressive disease. Trimming removed 3 bases at V and 6 bases at J, with 15 bases between. Germline lookup yields CDR1 MDHEN and CDR2 SYDVKM. The CDR3 consists of 15 residues.

The clonotype originates from a human donor with classical Hodgkin lymphoma. The chain recombines TRBV28 with TRBJ2-1, with a tentative D call TRBD2 (6 bases). Sequenced here: peripheral blood mononuclear cells (PBMCs), sampled before the fourth cycle of nivolumab. The CDR3 spells CASSFDPTSANEQFF. The CDR3 DNA sequence: TGTGCCAGCAGTTTCGATCCGACTAGTGCCAATGAGCAGTTCTTC.